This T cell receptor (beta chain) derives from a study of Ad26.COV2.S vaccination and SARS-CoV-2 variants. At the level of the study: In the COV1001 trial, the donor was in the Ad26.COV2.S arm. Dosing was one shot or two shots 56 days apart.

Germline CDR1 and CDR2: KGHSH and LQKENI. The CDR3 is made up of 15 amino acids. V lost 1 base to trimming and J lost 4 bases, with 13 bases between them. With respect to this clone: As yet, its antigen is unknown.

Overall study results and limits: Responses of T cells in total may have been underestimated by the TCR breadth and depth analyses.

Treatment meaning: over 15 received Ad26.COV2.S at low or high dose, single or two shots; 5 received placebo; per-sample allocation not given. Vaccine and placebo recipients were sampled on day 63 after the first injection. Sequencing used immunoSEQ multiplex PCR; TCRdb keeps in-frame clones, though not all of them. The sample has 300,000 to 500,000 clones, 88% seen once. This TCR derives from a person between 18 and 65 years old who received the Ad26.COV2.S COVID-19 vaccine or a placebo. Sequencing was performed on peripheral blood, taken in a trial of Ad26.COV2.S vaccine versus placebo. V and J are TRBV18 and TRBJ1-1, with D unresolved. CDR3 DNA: TGTGCCAGCTCACCACTTTCCGCTCGGGGCACTGAAGCTTTCTTT. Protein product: CASSPLSARGTEAFF.